This T cell receptor beta chain emerged from a study of blood T cell repertoires in COVID-19. Authors' analysis steps: Researchers report that nucleated cell counts were estimated from reference gene primer amplification. Assay: immunoSEQ multiplex PCR; the TCRdb copy retains only in-frame clones and omits some. D and trimming come from the DNA, and the V and J calls and clone size come from that table. This repertoire shows roughly 250,000 clones, around nine tenths found once; its top ten account for 2.5% to 4%. This CDR3 is 19 amino acids long. The germline CDR1 and CDR2 sequences are SGHTA and FQGNSA. The germline V and J ends were trimmed by 5 bases and 5 bases, with 27 bases remaining between them. Those who participated ranged in age from roughly 18 to 90 years and resided in around 22 US areas. The study assigned cohorts using participant-reported clinical history.

The TCR originated in a woman aged 35 to 49 who had been exposed to COVID-19. The sequencing sample was made of PBMCs or T cells enriched from blood (not recorded which). The chain is built from TRBV7-2 and TRBJ2-2; D is possibly TRBD2 (7 bases). The CDR3 nucleotides read TGTGCCAGCAGCCTGATGAGGGGGAGGGGCCCCCTTAGGACCGGGGAGCTGTTTTTT. Its protein product is CASSLMRGRGPLRTGELFF. The full variable domain, its missing parts supplied by reference TRBV7-2 and TRBJ2-2, is GAGVSQSPSNKVTEKGKDVELRCDPISGHTALYWYRQSLGQGLEFLIYFQGNSAPDKSGLPSDRFSAERTGGSVSTLTIQRTQQEDSAVYLCASSLMRGRGPLRTGELFFGEGSRLTVL.